This T cell receptor beta chain was identified in a study of Ad26.COV2.S vaccination and SARS-CoV-2 variants. Treatment here: 15 to 20 received Ad26.COV2.S at low or high dose, single or two shots; 5 received placebo; per-sample allocation not given. Repertoires come from day 63 after the first vaccine or placebo injection. TCRdb's table, derived via immunoSEQ multiplex PCR, lists solely in-frame clones and lacks some. The sample has 410,000 or so clones, around 92% seen once. The TCR comes from a person aged 18-60 years who received the Ad26.COV2.S COVID-19 vaccine or a placebo. The sequenced sample was peripheral blood, obtained in a trial of Ad26.COV2.S vaccine versus placebo.

The CDR3 nucleotides read TGCGCCAGCAGCGTGACAGGATGGGAGACCCAGTACTTC. It specifies CASSVTGWETQYF. The rearrangement links TRBV4-1 to TRBJ2-5, with D possibly matching TRBD1 (6 bases). Trimming left V 5 bases short and J 5 bases short, with 12 bases between. From germline, CDR1 is MGHRA and CDR2 YSYEKL. The CDR3 runs to 13 residues.